This is a list of T cell receptor beta chains from one sample in a study of identical twins. A single record per CDR3 protein comes from TCRdb applying MiXCR to the 5' RACE reads. The profile covers approximately 620,000 distinct CDR3 sequences, with approximately 9% appearing a single time and 0.75% to 1% taken by the ten largest. Separately, the same data were catalogued under a study of yellow fever vaccine responses in identical twins.

Sequenced sample: PBMCs. These receptor sequences come from a young woman in good health. The CDR3 runs from the conserved cysteine through the conserved F or W. The D gene is left open where the match is weak. Clone size is not always given. Where it is, it says once, few, many or a class for expanded clones.

cdr3_aa | cdr3_nt | j_call | v_call | d_call | clone_size
CATTWGLAGAPEQFF | TGCGCCACCACCTGGGGACTAGCGGGGGCCCCGGAGCAGTTCTTC | TRBJ2-1 | TRBV5-1 | TRBD2 | many
CASSLSSERGPGELFF | TGTGCCAGCAGCTTATCTTCCGAGCGGGGACCCGGGGAGCTGTTTTTT | TRBJ2-2 | TRBV11-3 | TRBD2 | .
CSARDVISDAKNIQYF | TGCAGTGCTAGAGACGTGATTAGCGATGCCAAAAACATTCAGTACTTC | TRBJ2-4 | TRBV20-1 | . | many
CASSRGGSGANVLTF | TGTGCCAGCAGCCGAGGGGGGTCTGGGGCCAACGTCCTGACTTTC | TRBJ2-6 | TRBV7-2 | . | few
CAWTPGGSTEAFF | TGTGCCTGGACCCCGGGAGGGAGCACTGAAGCTTTCTTT | TRBJ1-1 | TRBV30 | . | .
CASSLAGQLQNRNTEAFF | TGTGCCAGCAGCTTAGCGGGACAGCTTCAGAATAGGAACACTGAAGCTTTCTTT | TRBJ1-1 | TRBV11-1 | TRBD1 | many
CSATPGTSGGREQYF | TGCAGTGCTACTCCCGGGACTAGCGGGGGACGGGAGCAGTACTTC | TRBJ2-7 | TRBV20-1 | TRBD2 | .
CSARVSPGGKSSYEQYF | TGCAGTGCTAGAGTTTCCCCTGGCGGGAAGAGCTCCTACGAGCAGTACTTC | TRBJ2-7 | TRBV20-1 | . | few
CSASMVDEQFF | TGCAGTGCTAGTATGGTCGATGAGCAGTTCTTC | TRBJ2-1 | TRBV20-1 | . | .
CASSGTGFGEQFF | TGTGCCAGCAGCGGGACAGGGTTCGGTGAGCAGTTCTTC | TRBJ2-1 | TRBV14 | TRBD1 | few
CASSLGPSGTKETQYF | TGTGCCAGCAGTTTAGGCCCCTCAGGGACCAAAGAGACCCAGTACTTC | TRBJ2-5 | TRBV27 | . | .
CSVRGEGNSYNEQFF | TGCAGCGTTCGGGGGGAGGGTAACTCCTACAATGAGCAGTTCTTC | TRBJ2-1 | TRBV29-1 | TRBD2 | .
CSVLPGLAVQETQYF | TGCAGCGTCCTCCCGGGACTAGCCGTACAAGAGACCCAGTACTTC | TRBJ2-5 | TRBV29-1 | TRBD2 | few
CASSPPRLAGGTDTQYF | TGTGCCAGCAGCCCCCCCCGACTAGCGGGCGGCACAGATACGCAGTATTTT | TRBJ2-3 | TRBV7-9 | TRBD2 | .
CASTQGTWADTQYF | TGTGCCAGCACACAGGGGACCTGGGCAGATACGCAGTATTTT | TRBJ2-3 | TRBV27 | TRBD1 | .
CASSPPRTANNEQFF | TGTGCCAGCAGTCCACCTAGGACAGCCAACAATGAGCAGTTCTTC | TRBJ2-1 | TRBV28 | . | many
CSASPGGQNIQYF | TGCAGTGCTAGTCCCGGGGGTCAAAACATTCAGTACTTC | TRBJ2-4 | TRBV20-1 | . | .
CASSLELAGVHTQYF | TGTGCCAGCAGCTTAGAGCTAGCGGGAGTACATACGCAGTATTTT | TRBJ2-3 | TRBV11-2 | TRBD2 | many
CASSSIYGTQTQYF | TGTGCCAGCAGTTCAATATACGGGACACAAACGCAGTATTTT | TRBJ2-3 | TRBV28 | . | few
CASGGGKHQETQYF | TGTGCCAGCGGGGGAGGCAAGCACCAAGAGACCCAGTACTTC | TRBJ2-5 | TRBV12-3/TRBV12-4 | . | many
CASSPGTSGGPETQYF | TGTGCCAGCAGCCCCGGGACTAGCGGGGGCCCAGAGACCCAGTACTTC | TRBJ2-5 | TRBV6-1 | TRBD2 | few
CTISLVLGVARMTDTQYF | TGTACCATCAGTTTAGTTCTCGGGGTAGCCCGGATGACAGATACGCAGTATTTT | TRBJ2-3 | TRBV12-3/TRBV12-4 | . | .
CASSPLLGGLAYEQYF | TGTGCCAGCAGTCCTTTACTTGGGGGTCTTGCCTACGAGCAGTACTTC | TRBJ2-7 | TRBV27 | . | few
CASTFYGGHAEAFF | TGTGCCAGCACCTTCTATGGGGGGCACGCTGAAGCTTTCTTT | TRBJ1-1 | TRBV12-3/TRBV12-4 | . | many
CATSRDLGAEAFF | TGTGCCACCAGCAGAGACTTGGGAGCTGAAGCTTTCTTT | TRBJ1-1 | TRBV15 | . | many
CSAPGTGPENEQYF | TGCAGTGCTCCCGGGACAGGGCCGGAAAACGAGCAGTACTTC | TRBJ2-7 | TRBV20-1 | TRBD1 | .
CSASGGQREFPEQFF | TGCAGTGCGAGCGGGGGACAGCGGGAGTTCCCTGAGCAGTTCTTC | TRBJ2-1 | TRBV20-1 | . | many
CASSGGMLYQETQYF | TGTGCCAGCAGCGGCGGGATGTTGTACCAAGAGACCCAGTACTTC | TRBJ2-5 | TRBV7-8 | . | .
CASSPRGPKVTGANVLTF | TGTGCCAGCAGCCCCCGGGGCCCGAAAGTAACTGGGGCCAACGTCCTGACTTTC | TRBJ2-6 | TRBV13 | . | .
CASSLGLAGYTDTQYF | TGCGCCAGCAGCTTGGGGCTAGCGGGGTACACAGATACGCAGTATTTT | TRBJ2-3 | TRBV5-1 | TRBD2 | .
CASSPVLGAPSNSPLHF | TGCGCCAGCAGCCCGGTTTTGGGGGCCCCTTCGAATTCACCCCTCCACTTT | TRBJ1-6 | TRBV4-1 | . | .
CASTGSNNEQFF | TGTGCCAGCACGGGTTCCAACAATGAGCAGTTCTTC | TRBJ2-1 | TRBV3-1 | . | many
CASSQDPGAPHEAFF | TGCGCCAGCAGCCAAGATCCAGGAGCCCCCCATGAAGCTTTCTTT | TRBJ1-1 | TRBV4-3 | . | few
CSSQEGGDTQYF | TGCAGCTCCCAGGAGGGGGGAGATACGCAGTATTTT | TRBJ2-3 | TRBV29-1 | . | .
CASSLGGREYEQFF | TGCGCCAGCAGCTTGGGCGGGCGAGAATATGAGCAGTTCTTC | TRBJ2-1 | TRBV5-1 | . | .
CASSLSLSGLARSTDTQYF | TGTGCCAGCAGTTTATCCCTAAGTGGTTTAGCGCGCAGCACAGATACGCAGTATTTT | TRBJ2-3 | TRBV27 | . | many